The source of this T cell receptor beta chain is a study of blood T cells in healthy people across ages. Then a second PCR, running about 7 to 11 cycles, was carried out with a sample-barcoded 5' primer and a J-beta primer mix. Each CDR3 protein is one row after TCRdb ran MiXCR on the 5' RACE reads. This sample carries fewer than 2,000,000 distinct CDR3 sequences, around 40% of them seen once, and the ten largest clones take 20% to 25%. The germline V and J ends were trimmed by 1 base and 7 bases, with 15 bases remaining between them. Germline lookup yields CDR1 SGHRS and CDR2 YFSETQ. The CDR3 loop spans 15 amino acids.

The clonotype originates from a human donor in good health. The chain carries TRBV5-1 and TRBJ2-4, with unresolved D. Sequenced sample: blood. The CDR3 DNA sequence: TGCGCCAGCAGCTTGCGACCGGAATGGGTTAACATTCAGTACTTC. Its translation: CASSLRPEWVNIQYF.